This TCR beta chain stems from a study of blood T cells in healthy people across ages. Study background: Template-switching capture recovered about one barcoded beta molecule per two T cells. Study observations and caveats: PBMCs were not sorted, which prevented a conclusive comparison of naive versus antigen-experienced cells.

As for this clonotype: Its antigen is currently unknown.

CDR3 length: 11 residues. Germline CDR1 MDHEN, CDR2 SYDVKM. A J-beta primer mix and a sample-barcoded 5' primer were used in a second PCR of roughly 6 to 11 cycles. MiXCR was run by TCRdb on the 5' RACE reads, yielding one entry per CDR3 protein. This table has 650,000 to 700,000 distinct CDR3 sequences, approximately 52% appearing once. The sample consisted of blood. The chain is built from TRBV28 and TRBJ2-5; no clear D gene. The end of the DNA fits TRBJ2-7 better, so the J call may be wrong. This clonotype originated in a woman older than 75 in good health. The CDR3 protein is CASMGYSEQYF. CDR3 nucleotides: TGTGCCAGCATGGGGTATAGCGAGCAGTACTTC.